One sample yielded the 20 T cell receptor beta chains listed below, sequenced in a study of identical twins. Each CDR3 protein gets one entry after TCRdb re-called the 5' RACE reads with MiXCR. The sample carries 310,000 or so distinct CDR3 sequences, more than 8% recorded once. This sample also belongs to another study, concerning yellow fever vaccine responses in identical twins.

What was sequenced was CD8+ T cells sorted from blood. These receptors all come from a woman aged 18 to 35 in good health.

V is TRBV5-1 and J is TRBJ1-2, with D hard to call. Germline V gene lookup returns CDR1 SGHRS and CDR2 YFSETQ. V shed 0 bases and J shed 8 bases, with 11 bases lying between them. CDR3 size: 13 residues. CDR3 protein: CASSLDLGTGYTF. CDR3 coding DNA: TGCGCCAGCAGCTTGGATCTGGGTACGGGCTACACCTTC.

This clonotype was recorded at least ten times. The chain carries TRBV7-3 and TRBJ2-1; TRBD2 is a possible D gene (7 bases). The CDR3 loop spans 16 amino acids. Germline CDR1 is SGHTA and CDR2 is FQGTGA. V shed 0 bases and J shed 7 bases, with 16 bases lying between them. CDR3 DNA: TGTGCCAGCAGCTTAACGTGGACTAGAGGGGGTAATGAGCAGTTCTTC. Translating it yields CASSLTWTRGGNEQFF.

This chain links TRBV2 with TRBJ2-2; TRBD2 matches at 12 bases. The CDR3 is made up of 16 amino acids. Trimming took 2 bases from V and 3 from J; bases not matched to a gene: 1. Germline-derived CDR1 and CDR2 are SNHLY and FYNNEI. The CDR3 here is CASSEPSGRDTGELFF. The DNA for the CDR3 is TGTGCCAGCAGTGAACCTAGCGGGAGGGACACCGGGGAGCTGTTTTTT.

The chain carries TRBV21-1 and TRBJ2-1; TRBD2 was called by the table and not checked on the DNA. TRBV21-1 is a pseudogene segment. This CDR3 is built from 19 residues. CDR3 amino acids: CASSQTSGGASSSYNEQFF. CDR3 nucleotide sequence: TGTGCCAGCAGCCAAACTAGCGGGGGGGCCTCGAGCTCCTACAATGAGCAGTTCTTC.

This sequence joins TRBV7-2 and TRBJ2-7; 10 bases fit TRBD2. The junction had 6 bases not matched to a gene; V was cut back by 5 bases and J by 2 bases. Germline V gives CDR1 SGHTA, CDR2 FQGNSA. The CDR3 covers 15 residues. The CDR3 reads CASSEGLAITYEQYF. The CDR3 coding sequence is TGTGCCAGCAGCGAGGGACTAGCGATTACCTACGAGCAGTACTTC. Full variable domain (missing parts from reference TRBV7-2 and TRBJ2-7): GAGVSQSPSNKVTEKGKDVELRCDPISGHTALYWYRQSLGQGLEFLIYFQGNSAPDKSGLPSDRFSAERTGGSVSTLTIQRTQQEDSAVYLCASSEGLAITYEQYFGPGTRLTVT.

This clonotype was counted between two and nine times. The chain carries TRBV5-5 and TRBJ2-2, with D possibly being TRBD1 (6 bases). The germline V gene has CDR1 SGHKS and CDR2 YYEKEE (reference sequence). This CDR3 comprises 16 residues. V was shortened by 4 bases and J by 5 bases, with 18 bases between the two germline ends. CDR3 nucleotides: TGTGCCAGCAGCGCTACGGCTCAGGGGTGGACCGGGGAGCTGTTTTTT. Translating gives CASSATAQGWTGELFF.

This clonotype was seen at least ten times. The rearrangement links TRBV29-1 to TRBJ2-7; no firm D call. V was cut by 4 bases and J by 3 bases, with 7 bases left in between. Germline CDR1 is SQVTM and CDR2 is ANQGSEA. CDR3 size: 11 residues. CDR3 DNA sequence: TGCAGCGTTGTCGAAAGCTACGAGCAGTACTTC. The encoded protein is CSVVESYEQYF.

This clonotype came up a few times. The rearrangement uses TRBV30 and TRBJ2-1; 7 bases agree with TRBD1. The V gene end was trimmed by 0 bases and the J gene end by 7 bases; junction bases not matched to a gene: 3. The CDR3 runs to 13 residues. Germline CDR1 is GTSNPN and CDR2 is SVGIG (reference sequence). DNA of the CDR3: TGTGCCTGGAGTGTAGGGGGCGAAAATGAGCAGTTCTTC. Protein: CAWSVGGENEQFF.

This clonotype occurred many times. The genes are TRBV5-1 and TRBJ2-7, with TRBD1 matching over 7 bases. V shed 4 bases and J 1 base; nucleotides not matched to a gene: 11. The CDR3 extends over 16 amino acids. Germline-derived CDR1 and CDR2 are SGHRS and YFSETQ. The CDR3 sequence: CASSLRGQASSYEQYF. The CDR3 DNA follows: TGCGCCAGCAGCCTACGTGGACAGGCATCTTCCTACGAGCAGTACTTC.

The table lists this clonotype with many counts. The chain employs TRBV6-5 and TRBJ2-3, with 7 positions matching TRBD1. Germline CDR1 MNHEY, CDR2 SVGAGI. The CDR3 is made up of 18 amino acids. Unmatched junction bases numbered 9, after V lost 0 bases and J lost 0 bases. The CDR3 region has the DNA TGTGCCAGCAGTTACTCGAGGGGGCAGGGGCCTAGCACAGATACGCAGTATTTT. It codes for CASSYSRGQGPSTDTQYF.

This chain links TRBV27 with TRBJ2-2; 8 bases are shared with TRBD1. Germline CDR1 MNHEY, CDR2 SMNVEV (reference sequence). Trimming took 2 bases from V and 2 from J; bases not matched to a gene: 4. The CDR3 spans 16 residues. CDR3 region: CASSLPQGANTGELFF. The CDR3 DNA reads as TGTGCCAGCAGTTTACCCCAGGGGGCAAACACCGGGGAGCTGTTTTTT.

V gene TRBV29-1 combines with J gene TRBJ2-1; D is undetermined. Germline CDR1 is SQVTM and CDR2 is ANQGSEA. The CDR3 spans 11 residues. The CDR3 coding sequence is TGCAGAGCTGGCTCCTACAATGAGCAGTTCTTC. Translation gives CRAGSYNEQFF.

The chain recombines TRBV13 with TRBJ2-1, with a tentative D call TRBD1 (5 bases). The CDR3 runs to 13 residues. V gave up 1 base and J gave up 5 bases, with 6 bases separating them. The germline V gene encodes CDR1 PRHDT and CDR2 FYEKMQ (reference sequence). The CDR3 protein is CASSLEGNNEQFF. The CDR3 nucleotides read TGTGCCAGCAGCTTAGAGGGGAACAATGAGCAGTTCTTC.

The chain is built from TRBV15 and TRBJ1-5, with no clear D. The CDR3 is made up of 14 amino acids. Germline V gives CDR1 LNHNV, CDR2 YYDKDF (reference sequence). V was cut by 0 bases and J by 6 bases, with 9 bases left in between. The CDR3 DNA reads as TGTGCCACCAGCAGAGATCCCCAGGCTCAGCCCCAGCATTTT. Protein: CATSRDPQAQPQHF.

The chain carries TRBV15 and TRBJ2-3, with D uncertain. Germline lookup yields CDR1 LNHNV and CDR2 YYDKDF (reference sequence). This CDR3 comprises 13 residues. V was cut by 6 bases and J by 0 bases, with 7 bases left in between. In nucleotides, the CDR3 is TGTGCCACCAGGGCCCTGAGCACAGATACGCAGTATTTT. Its protein is CATRALSTDTQYF.

J is TRBJ2-7 and V is TRBV14; D is possibly TRBD1 (6 bases). This CDR3 is 16 amino acids long. CDR1 and CDR2 (germline): SGHDN, FVKESK. Trimming took 0 bases from V and 2 from J, leaving 14 bases between them. CDR3 sequence (DNA): TGTGCCAGCAGCCAAGAGGGCTGGGACACCCCCTACGAGCAGTACTTC. It codes for CASSQEGWDTPYEQYF.

This clonotype was seen a few times. The genes are TRBV14 and TRBJ2-7; 7 nucleotides agree with TRBD1. The CDR3 loop spans 15 amino acids. After removal of 1 base from V and 0 bases from J, the junction contained 3 bases not matched to a gene. The germline CDR1 and CDR2 sequences are SGHDN and FVKESK. The CDR3 sequence: CASSQVSGGSYEQYF. CDR3 in DNA: TGTGCCAGCAGCCAAGTTTCAGGGGGCTCCTACGAGCAGTACTTC.

The chain carries TRBV4-3 and TRBJ2-7; TRBD2 agrees at 9 bases. This CDR3 is 15 amino acids long. CDR1 is LGHNA and CDR2 is YSLEER in the germline V gene. V trimming: 4 bases; J trimming: 2 bases; junction bases outside the gene matches: 6. The CDR3 DNA is TGCGCCAGCAGCCTTCTAGCGGGATCGGCCTACGAGCAGTACTTC. Translated: CASSLLAGSAYEQYF.

This clonotype was seen repeatedly, ten times or more. The chain couples TRBV27 to TRBJ2-7; 14 nucleotides line up with TRBD2. The CDR3 covers 15 residues. Germline V gene lookup returns CDR1 MNHEY and CDR2 SMNVEV (reference sequence). V was pared by 5 bases and J by 6 bases, with 6 bases of the junction left unmatched. CDR3 sequence reads: CASSPGLAGAREQYF. In nucleotides, the CDR3 is TGTGCCAGCAGTCCGGGACTAGCGGGAGCTCGCGAGCAGTACTTC.

Many counts were recorded for this clonotype. The chain is built from TRBV7-9 and TRBJ1-1; D gene unclear. The V and J ends lost 1 base and 7 bases respectively, with 10 bases between them. This CDR3 comprises 13 residues. CDR1 SEHNR and CDR2 FQNEAQ come from the germline V gene (reference sequence). CDR3 nucleotides: TGTGCCAGCAGCTTAGGCCCGGGCAGTGAAGCTTTCTTT. Encoded protein: CASSLGPGSEAFF.